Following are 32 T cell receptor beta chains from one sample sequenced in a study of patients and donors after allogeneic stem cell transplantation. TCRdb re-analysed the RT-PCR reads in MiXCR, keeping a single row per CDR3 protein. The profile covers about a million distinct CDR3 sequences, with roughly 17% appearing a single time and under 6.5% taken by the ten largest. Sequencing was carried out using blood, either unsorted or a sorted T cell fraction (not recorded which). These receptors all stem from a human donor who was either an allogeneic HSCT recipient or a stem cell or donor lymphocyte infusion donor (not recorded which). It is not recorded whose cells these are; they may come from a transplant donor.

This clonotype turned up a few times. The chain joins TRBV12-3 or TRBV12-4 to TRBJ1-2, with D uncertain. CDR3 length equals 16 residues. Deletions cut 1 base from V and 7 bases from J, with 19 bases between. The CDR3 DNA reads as TGTGCCAGCAGTTTAGTCGAGGCACCTACCGCCGGTGGCTACACCTTC. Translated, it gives CASSLVEAPTAGGYTF.

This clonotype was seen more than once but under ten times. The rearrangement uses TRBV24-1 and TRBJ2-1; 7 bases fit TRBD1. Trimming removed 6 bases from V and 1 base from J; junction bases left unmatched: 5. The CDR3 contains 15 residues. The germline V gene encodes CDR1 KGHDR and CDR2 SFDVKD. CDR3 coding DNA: TGTGCCACCAGTCTCCGGGACAGTTCCTACAATGAGCAGTTCTTC. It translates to CATSLRDSSYNEQFF.

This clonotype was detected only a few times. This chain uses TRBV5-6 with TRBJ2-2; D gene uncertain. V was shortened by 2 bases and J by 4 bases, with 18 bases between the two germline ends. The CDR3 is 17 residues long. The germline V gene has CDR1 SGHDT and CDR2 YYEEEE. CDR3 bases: TGTGCCAGCAGCTTCACCTTACGCGTCCGAACCACCGGGGAGCTGTTTTTT. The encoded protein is CASSFTLRVRTTGELFF.

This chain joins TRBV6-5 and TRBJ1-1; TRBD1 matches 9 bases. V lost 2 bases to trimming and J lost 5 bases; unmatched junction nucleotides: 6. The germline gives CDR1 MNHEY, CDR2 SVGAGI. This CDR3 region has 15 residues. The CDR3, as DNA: TGTGCCAGCAGTTACCCGGGACAGGGTGGGACTGAAGCTTTCTTT. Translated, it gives CASSYPGQGGTEAFF.

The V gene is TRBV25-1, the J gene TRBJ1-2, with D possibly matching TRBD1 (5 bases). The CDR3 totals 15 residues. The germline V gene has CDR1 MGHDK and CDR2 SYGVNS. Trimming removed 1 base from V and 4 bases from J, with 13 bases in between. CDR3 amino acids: CASSEFEGPVYGYTF. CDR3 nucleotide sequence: TGTGCCAGCAGTGAATTTGAGGGGCCTGTCTATGGCTACACCTTC.

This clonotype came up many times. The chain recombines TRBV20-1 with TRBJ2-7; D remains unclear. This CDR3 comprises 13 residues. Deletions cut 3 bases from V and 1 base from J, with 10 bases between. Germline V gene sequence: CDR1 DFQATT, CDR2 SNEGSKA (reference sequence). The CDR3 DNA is TGCAGTGCTAGCCTGACCCCATCCTACGAGCAGTACTTC. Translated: CSASLTPSYEQYF.

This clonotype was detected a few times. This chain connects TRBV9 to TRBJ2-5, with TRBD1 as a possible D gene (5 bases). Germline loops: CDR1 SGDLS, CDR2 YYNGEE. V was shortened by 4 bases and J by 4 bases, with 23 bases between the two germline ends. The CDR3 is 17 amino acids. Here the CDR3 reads CASSRDPGEGVSETQYF. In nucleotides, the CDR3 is TGTGCCAGCAGCCGAGATCCGGGTGAAGGGGTATCAGAGACCCAGTACTTC. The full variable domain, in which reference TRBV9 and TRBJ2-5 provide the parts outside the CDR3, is DSGVTQTPKHLITATGQRVTLRCSPRSGDLSVYWYQQSLDQGLQFLIQYYNGEERAKGNILERFSAQQFPDLHSELNLSSLELGDSALYFCASSRDPGEGVSETQYFGPGTRLLVL.

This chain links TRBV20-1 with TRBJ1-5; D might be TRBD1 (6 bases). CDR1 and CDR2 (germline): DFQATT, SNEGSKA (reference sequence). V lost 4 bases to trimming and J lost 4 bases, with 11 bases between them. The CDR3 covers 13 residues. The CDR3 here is CSATGQINQPQHF. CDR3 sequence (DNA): TGCAGTGCTACCGGACAGATAAATCAGCCCCAGCATTTT.

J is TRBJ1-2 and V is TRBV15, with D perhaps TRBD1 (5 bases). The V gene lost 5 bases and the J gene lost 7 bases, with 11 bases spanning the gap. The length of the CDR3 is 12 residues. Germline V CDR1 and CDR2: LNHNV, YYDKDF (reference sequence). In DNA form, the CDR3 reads TGTGCCACCAGCTCCACCGGGGCTGGCTACACCTTC. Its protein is CATSSTGAGYTF.

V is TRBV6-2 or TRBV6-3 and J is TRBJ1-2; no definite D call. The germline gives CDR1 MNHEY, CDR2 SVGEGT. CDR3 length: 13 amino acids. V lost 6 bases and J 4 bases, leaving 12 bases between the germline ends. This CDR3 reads CASRRGHPYGYTF. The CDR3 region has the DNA TGTGCCAGCAGACGAGGGCACCCCTATGGCTACACCTTC.

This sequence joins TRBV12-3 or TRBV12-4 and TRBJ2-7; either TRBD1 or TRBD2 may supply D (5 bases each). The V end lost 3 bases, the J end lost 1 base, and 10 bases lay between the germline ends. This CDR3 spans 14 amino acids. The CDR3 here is CASSFGTESYEQYF. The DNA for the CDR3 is TGTGCCAGCAGTTTCGGGACCGAATCCTACGAGCAGTACTTC.

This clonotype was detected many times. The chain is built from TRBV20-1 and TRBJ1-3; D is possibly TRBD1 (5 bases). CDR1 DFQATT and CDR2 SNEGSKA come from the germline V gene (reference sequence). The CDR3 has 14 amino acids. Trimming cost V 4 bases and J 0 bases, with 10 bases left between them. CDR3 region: CSATRDFSGNTIYF. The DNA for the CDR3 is TGCAGTGCTACCAGGGATTTCTCTGGAAACACCATATATTTT.

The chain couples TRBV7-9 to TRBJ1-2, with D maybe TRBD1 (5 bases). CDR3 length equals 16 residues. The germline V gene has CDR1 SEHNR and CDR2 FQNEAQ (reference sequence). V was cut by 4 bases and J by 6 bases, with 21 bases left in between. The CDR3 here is CASSWYMTEGRNGYTF. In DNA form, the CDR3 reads TGTGCCAGCAGCTGGTACATGACAGAGGGCAGGAATGGCTACACCTTC.

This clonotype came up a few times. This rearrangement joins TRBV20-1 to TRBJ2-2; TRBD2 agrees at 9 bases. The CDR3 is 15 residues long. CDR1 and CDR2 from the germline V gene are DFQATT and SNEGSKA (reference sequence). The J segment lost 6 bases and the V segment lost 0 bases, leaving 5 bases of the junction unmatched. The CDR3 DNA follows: TGCAGTGCTAGAGAGGGACTAGCTGTTTCCGGGGAGCTGTTTTTT. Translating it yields CSAREGLAVSGELFF.

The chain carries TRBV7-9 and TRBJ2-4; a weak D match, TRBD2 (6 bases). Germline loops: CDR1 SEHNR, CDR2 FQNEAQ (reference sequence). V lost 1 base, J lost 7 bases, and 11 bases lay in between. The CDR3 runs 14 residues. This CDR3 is CASSLGEDQNIQYF. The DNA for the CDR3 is TGTGCCAGCAGCTTAGGGGAGGATCAGAACATTCAGTACTTC.

CDR3 sequence (DNA): TGTGCCAGCAGTTACGACAGAAAAGAAGCTTTCTTT. It codes for CASSYDRKEAFF. This sequence joins TRBV6-6 and TRBJ1-1; maybe TRBD1 (5 bases). Germline V lookup: CDR1 MNHNY, CDR2 SVGAGI (reference sequence). Trimming cost V 2 bases and J 8 bases, with 9 bases left between them. This CDR3 has 12 residues.

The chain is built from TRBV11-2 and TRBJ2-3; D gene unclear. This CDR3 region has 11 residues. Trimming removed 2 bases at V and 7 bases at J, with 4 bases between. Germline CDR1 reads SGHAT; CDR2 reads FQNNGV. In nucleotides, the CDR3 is TGTGCCAGCAGCTTATCCAATACGCAGTATTTT. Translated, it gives CASSLSNTQYF.

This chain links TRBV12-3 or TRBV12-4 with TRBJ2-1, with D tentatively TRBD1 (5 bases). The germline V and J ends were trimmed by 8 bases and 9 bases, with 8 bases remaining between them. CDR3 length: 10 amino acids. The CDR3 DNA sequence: TGTGCCAGCCAGGGAACTGAGCAGTTCTTC. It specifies CASQGTEQFF.

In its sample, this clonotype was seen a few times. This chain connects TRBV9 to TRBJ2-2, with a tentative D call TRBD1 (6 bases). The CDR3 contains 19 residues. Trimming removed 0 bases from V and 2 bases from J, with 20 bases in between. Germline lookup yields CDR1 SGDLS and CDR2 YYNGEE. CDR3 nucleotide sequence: TGTGCCAGCAGCGTAGGAGGCTGGGTAGGACAGATAAACACCGGGGAGCTGTTTTTT. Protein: CASSVGGWVGQINTGELFF.

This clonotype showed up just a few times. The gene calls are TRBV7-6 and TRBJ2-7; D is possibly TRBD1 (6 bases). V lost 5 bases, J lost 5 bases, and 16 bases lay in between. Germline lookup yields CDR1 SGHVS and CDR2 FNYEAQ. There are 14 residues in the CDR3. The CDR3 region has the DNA TGTGCCAGCAGCCCGCAAGTCAGGGACAACGAGCAGTACTTC. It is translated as CASSPQVRDNEQYF.

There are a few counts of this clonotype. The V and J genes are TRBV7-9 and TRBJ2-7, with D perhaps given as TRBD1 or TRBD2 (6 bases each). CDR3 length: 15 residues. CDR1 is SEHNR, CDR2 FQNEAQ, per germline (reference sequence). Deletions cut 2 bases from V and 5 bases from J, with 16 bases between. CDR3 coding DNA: TGTGCCAGCAGCTTAAGCTTGGGGGGCTGGGACGAGCAGTACTTC. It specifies CASSLSLGGWDEQYF.

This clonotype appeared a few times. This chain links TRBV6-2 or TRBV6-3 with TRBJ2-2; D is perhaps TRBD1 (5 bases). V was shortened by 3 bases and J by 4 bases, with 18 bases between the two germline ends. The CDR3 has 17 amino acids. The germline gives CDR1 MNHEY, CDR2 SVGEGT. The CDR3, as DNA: TGTGCCAGCAGTTATCCGGCACAGGAATGGTTCACCGGGGAGCTGTTTTTT. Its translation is CASSYPAQEWFTGELFF.

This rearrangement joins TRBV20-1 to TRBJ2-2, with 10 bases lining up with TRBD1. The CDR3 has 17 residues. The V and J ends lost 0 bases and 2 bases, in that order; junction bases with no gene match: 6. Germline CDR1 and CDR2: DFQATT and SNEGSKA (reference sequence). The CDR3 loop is CSARDIRQGANTGELFF. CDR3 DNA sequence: TGCAGTGCTAGAGATATACGACAGGGGGCTAACACCGGGGAGCTGTTTTTT.

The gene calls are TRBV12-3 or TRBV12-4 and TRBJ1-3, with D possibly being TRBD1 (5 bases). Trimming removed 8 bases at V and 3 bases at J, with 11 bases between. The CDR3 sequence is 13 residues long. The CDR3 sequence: CASLPGGGNTIYF. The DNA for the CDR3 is TGTGCCAGCCTTCCTGGGGGTGGAAACACCATATATTTT.

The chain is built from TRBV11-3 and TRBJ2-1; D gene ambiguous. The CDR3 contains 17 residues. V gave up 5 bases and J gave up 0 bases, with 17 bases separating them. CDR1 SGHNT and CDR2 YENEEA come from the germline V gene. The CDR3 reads CASSLGPSESSYNEQFF. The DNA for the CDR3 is TGTGCCAGCAGCCTTGGCCCTTCGGAGAGCTCCTACAATGAGCAGTTCTTC. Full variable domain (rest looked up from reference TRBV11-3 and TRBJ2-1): EAGVVQSPRYKIIEKKQPVAFWCNPISGHNTLYWYLQNLGQGPELLIRYENEEAVDDSQLPKDRFSAERLKGVDSTLKIQPAELGDSAVYLCASSLGPSESSYNEQFFGPGTRLTVL.

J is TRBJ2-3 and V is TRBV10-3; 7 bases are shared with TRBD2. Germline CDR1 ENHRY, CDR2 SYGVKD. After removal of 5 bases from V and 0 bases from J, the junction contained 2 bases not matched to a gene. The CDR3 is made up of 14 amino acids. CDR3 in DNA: TGTGCCATCAGTCCGGGACTAAGCACAGATACGCAGTATTTT. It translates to CAISPGLSTDTQYF.

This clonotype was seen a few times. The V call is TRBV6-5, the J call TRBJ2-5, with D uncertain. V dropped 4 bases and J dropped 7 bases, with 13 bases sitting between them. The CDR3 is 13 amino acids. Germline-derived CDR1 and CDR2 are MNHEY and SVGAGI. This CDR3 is CASSFVGWGTQYF. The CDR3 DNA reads TGTGCCAGCAGTTTCGTCGGGTGGGGGACCCAGTACTTC.

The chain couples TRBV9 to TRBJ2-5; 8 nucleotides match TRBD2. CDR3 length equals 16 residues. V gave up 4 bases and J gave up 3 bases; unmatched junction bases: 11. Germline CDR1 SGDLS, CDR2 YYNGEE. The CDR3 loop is CASSPRISGSEETQYF. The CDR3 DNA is TGTGCCAGCAGCCCCCGCATAAGCGGGAGTGAAGAGACCCAGTACTTC.

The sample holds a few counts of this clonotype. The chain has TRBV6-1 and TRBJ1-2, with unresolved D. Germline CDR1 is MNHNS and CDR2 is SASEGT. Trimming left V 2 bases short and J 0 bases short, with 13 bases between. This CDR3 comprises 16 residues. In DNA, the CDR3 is TGTGCCAGCAGTGAAAGGTCGGTCCCAGCTAACTATGGCTACACCTTC. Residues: CASSERSVPANYGYTF.

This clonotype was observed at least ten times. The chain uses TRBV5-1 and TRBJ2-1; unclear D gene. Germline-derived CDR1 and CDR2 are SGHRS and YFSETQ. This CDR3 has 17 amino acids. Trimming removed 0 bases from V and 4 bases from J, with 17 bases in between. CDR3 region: CASSLAGLVGGYNEQFF. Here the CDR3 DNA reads TGCGCCAGCAGCTTGGCCGGTCTTGTGGGTGGATACAATGAGCAGTTCTTC.

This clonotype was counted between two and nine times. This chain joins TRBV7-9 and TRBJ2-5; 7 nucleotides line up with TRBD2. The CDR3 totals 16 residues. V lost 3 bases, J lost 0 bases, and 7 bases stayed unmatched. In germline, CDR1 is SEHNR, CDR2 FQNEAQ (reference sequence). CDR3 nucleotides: TGTGCCAGCAGCTTGCCTAGCGGTAAAAACCAAGAGACCCAGTACTTC. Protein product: CASSLPSGKNQETQYF.

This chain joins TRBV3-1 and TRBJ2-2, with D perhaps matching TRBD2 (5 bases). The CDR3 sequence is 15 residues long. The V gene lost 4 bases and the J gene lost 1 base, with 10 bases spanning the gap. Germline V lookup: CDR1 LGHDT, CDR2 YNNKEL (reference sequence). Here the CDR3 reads CASSLLRVNTGELFF. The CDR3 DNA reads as TGTGCCAGCAGCCTTTTGAGGGTGAACACCGGGGAGCTGTTTTTT. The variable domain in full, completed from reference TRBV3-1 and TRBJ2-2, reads DTAVSQTPKYLVTQMGNDKSIKCEQNLGHDTMYWYKQDSKKFLKIMFSYNNKELIINETVPNRFSPKSPDKAHLNLHINSLELGDSAVYFCASSLLRVNTGELFFGEGSRLTVL.